This TCR beta chain emerged from a study of cytomegalovirus exposure and HLA in healthy donors. CDR3 length equals 15 residues. CDR1 is SGHNT and CDR2 is YYREEE in the germline V gene (reference sequence). The V end was cut by 4 bases, the J end by 0 bases, with 13 bases between. Though nominally healthy at sampling, donors likely had unrecorded immune exposures. Vbeta (60) and Jbeta (13) primers were used in the PCR. The assay was immunoSEQ multiplex PCR, and TCRdb's table has in-frame clones only and misses some. The sample carries under 200,000 clones, 79% recorded once. The V and J genes are TRBV5-4 and TRBJ2-5; tentatively, D is TRBD1 (6 bases). The sequence was collected from a woman aged 40 to 55 in good health and CMV-seronegative. Specimen: PBMCs. Here the CDR3 DNA reads TGTGCCAGCAGCCTGAACAGGGTAAACCAAGAGACCCAGTACTTC. It specifies CASSLNRVNQETQYF. Full variable domain (remainder filled in from reference TRBV5-4 and TRBJ2-5): ETGVTQSPTHLIKTRGQQVTLRCSSQSGHNTVSWYQQALGQGPQFIFQYYREEENGRGNFPPRFSGLQFPNYSSELNVNALELDDSALYLCASSLNRVNQETQYFGPGTRLLVL.